This T cell receptor (beta chain) was captured by sequencing in a study of low-dose radiotherapy and immunotherapy resistance in tumors. In the study overall: A total of 6.5 Gy was given to Cohort 1 as 0.5 Gy per fraction every 2 weeks. Every two weeks patients got nivolumab 240 mg flat dose, plus ipilimumab 1 mg/kg every six weeks, intravenously. Cyclophosphamide went in intravenously at 200 mg/m2 every two weeks, one day before radiation and immunotherapy.

About this clonotype itself: A read error is likely here: a far larger clone is one base away.

Gene-specific TRAV and TRBV primers were used for first-strand cDNA, covering alpha and beta chains. Using a constant-region primer together with a V-primer adapter, TCRs were subjected to around 20 PCR cycles of amplification. In vitro transcription amplified the mRNA that had been isolated. Each CDR3 protein gets one entry after TCRdb re-called the reads with MiXCR. The top ten clones hold under 1.1% of a sample with around 99,000 distinct CDR3 sequences, more than 8.5% of them seen once. The time point: before trial treatment. The clonotype originates from a male donor with prostate cancer. Sequencing used PBMCs, obtained before treatment.

As DNA, the CDR3 is TGTGCCAGCAGTGATCCAGGGGCTAGCTCCTACGAGCAGTACTTC. It specifies CASSDPGASSYEQYF. The V and J genes are TRBV27 and TRBJ2-7; perhaps TRBD1 as D (6 bases). V was pared by 5 bases and J by 0 bases, with 14 bases between. The CDR3 contains 15 residues. Germline values: CDR1 MNHEY, CDR2 SMNVEV (reference sequence).